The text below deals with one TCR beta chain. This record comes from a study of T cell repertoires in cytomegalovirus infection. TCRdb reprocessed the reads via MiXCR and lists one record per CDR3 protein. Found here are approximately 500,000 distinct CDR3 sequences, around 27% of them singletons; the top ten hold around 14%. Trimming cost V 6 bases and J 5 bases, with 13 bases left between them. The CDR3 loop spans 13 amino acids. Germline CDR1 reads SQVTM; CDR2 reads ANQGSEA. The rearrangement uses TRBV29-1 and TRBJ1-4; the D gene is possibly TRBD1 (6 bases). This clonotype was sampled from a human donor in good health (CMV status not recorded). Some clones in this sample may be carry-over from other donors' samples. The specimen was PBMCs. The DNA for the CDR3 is TGCAGCGTATCGAGGGGGGGAAATGAAAAACTGTTTTTT. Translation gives CSVSRGGNEKLFF.